These T cell receptor beta chains were read from a single sample in a study of blood T cell repertoires in COVID-19. Profiling relied on immunoSEQ multiplex PCR, and the TCRdb table lists in-frame clones only, not all of them. The sample yields roughly 200,000 clones, roughly 90% seen once. The sequenced material came from peripheral blood. The receptors here all came from a man between 65 and 85 years old with acute or convalescent COVID-19. The conserved cysteine and the conserved F or W are not part of the CDR3 here. Each record gives: V gene, CDR3 protein.

V gene: TRBV18
CDR3 protein: ASSPPSVNEQF

V gene: TRBV7-2
CDR3 protein: ASSLAFGVDEQF

V gene: TRBV28
CDR3 protein: ASSLRQGNQPQH

V gene: TRBV5-1
CDR3 protein: ASSVGTANSPLH

V gene: TRBV12-3/TRBV12-4
CDR3 protein: ASSRTGANEQY

V gene: TRBV2
CDR3 protein: ASSGDRAYYGYT

V gene: TRBV7-9
CDR3 protein: ASSPQGAETQY

V gene: TRBV6-5
CDR3 protein: ASRSSTSSYEQY

V gene: TRBV18
CDR3 protein: ASSPEAYGYT

V gene: TRBV5-4
CDR3 protein: ASSPDMNQPQH

V gene: TRBV5-4
CDR3 protein: ASSLRVEDGYT

V gene: TRBV25-1
CDR3 protein: ASSESGRASYNEQF

V gene: TRBV6-2/TRBV6-3
CDR3 protein: ASSSGGRSSYEQY

V gene: TRBV18
CDR3 protein: ASSPLLGRQATDTQY

V gene: TRBV4-3
CDR3 protein: ASSQAVGLAGGSEQF

V gene: TRBV2
CDR3 protein: ASSGSGQEKLF

V gene: TRBV6-5
CDR3 protein: ASANNSEAF

V gene: TRBV7-8
CDR3 protein: ASSLSRGMNTEAF

V gene: TRBV6-5
CDR3 protein: ASSYVGQAYGYT

V gene: TRBV7-2
CDR3 protein: ASSFWGSGEAF

V gene: TRBV19
CDR3 protein: ASSIAEGWSEAF

V gene: TRBV7-6
CDR3 protein: ASSLGTASNQPQH

V gene: TRBV7-2
CDR3 protein: ASSLDPGRNSPLH

V gene: TRBV30
CDR3 protein: AWSVQGVVTEAF

V gene: TRBV6-5
CDR3 protein: ASKHRGSSTDTQY